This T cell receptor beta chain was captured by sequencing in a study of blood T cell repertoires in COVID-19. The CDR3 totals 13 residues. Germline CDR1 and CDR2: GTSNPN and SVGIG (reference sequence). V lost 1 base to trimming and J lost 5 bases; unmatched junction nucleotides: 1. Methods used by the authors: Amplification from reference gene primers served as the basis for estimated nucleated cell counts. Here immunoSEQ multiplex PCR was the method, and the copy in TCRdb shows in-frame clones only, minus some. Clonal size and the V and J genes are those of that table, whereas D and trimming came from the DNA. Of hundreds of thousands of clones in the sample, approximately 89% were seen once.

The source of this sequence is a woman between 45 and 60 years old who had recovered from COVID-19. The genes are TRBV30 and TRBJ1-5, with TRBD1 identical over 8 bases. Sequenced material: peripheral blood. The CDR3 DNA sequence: TGTGCCTGGAGTGCAGGGGGCGATCAGCCCCAGCATTTT. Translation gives CAWSAGGDQPQHF.